These 10 T cell receptor beta chains originate from one sample sequenced in a study of shared clonotypes between healthy human individuals. Assay used: immunoSEQ multiplex PCR; TCRdb lists only in-frame clones, some missing. This table has 2 million to 2.5 million clones, 90% to 96% appearing once. The sequenced material came from naive CD4+ T cells sorted from blood. Indicated subset: CD45RA+ positively selected. These receptors were obtained from a man between 18 and 35 years old in good health.

This clone was found once. The rearrangement joins TRBV7-8 to TRBJ2-1, with D perhaps being TRBD1 or TRBD2 (5 bases each). Trimming stripped 3 bases from V and 0 bases from J, with 12 bases between. This CDR3 is built from 16 residues. Germline V CDR1 and CDR2: SGHVS, FQNEAQ. The CDR3 is CASSLTGTLSYNEQFF. In nucleotides, the CDR3 is TGTGCCAGCAGCTTGACCGGGACCCTCTCCTACAATGAGCAGTTCTTC. Together with reference TRBV7-8 and TRBJ2-1, the CDR3 gives the full variable domain: GAGVSQSPRYKVAKRGQDVALRCDPISGHVSLFWYQQALGQGPEFLTYFQNEAQLDKSGLPSDRFFAERPEGSVSTLKIQRTQQEDSAVYLCASSLTGTLSYNEQFFGPGTRLTVL.

The chain links TRBV10-1 to TRBJ1-2; 9 nucleotides align to TRBD1. V was pared by 5 bases and J by 4 bases, with 14 bases of the junction left unmatched. Looked up from germline, CDR1 is WNHNN and CDR2 is SYGVQD (reference sequence). CDR3 length: 17 residues. This CDR3 reads CASSYFGQGSLGYGYTF. CDR3 in DNA: TGCGCCAGCAGTTATTTCGGACAGGGGTCATTGGGCTATGGCTACACCTTC.

CDR3 DNA sequence: TGTGCCAGCAGCGTAGCGACAGACGGAAACACCATATATTTT. Protein product: CASSVATDGNTIYF. The rearrangement links TRBV9 to TRBJ1-3, with D perhaps matching TRBD1 (5 bases). V lost 0 bases and J lost 4, with 8 bases in between. Germline V lookup: CDR1 SGDLS, CDR2 YYNGEE. The CDR3 runs 14 residues.

This chain links TRBV10-3 with TRBJ1-2, with D maybe TRBD1 (5 bases). With 8 bases removed from V and 2 bases from J, the gap between germline ends came to 15 bases. This CDR3 contains 14 residues. The V gene's germline CDR1 is ENHRY and CDR2 SYGVKD. The CDR3 sequence is CAIALGQGNYGYTF. Written as DNA, the CDR3 is TGTGCCATCGCCCTGGGGCAGGGAAACTATGGCTACACCTTC.

V is TRBV7-9 and J is TRBJ1-2; D not resolved. This CDR3 spans 16 amino acids. Between the trimmed V and J ends, which lost 4 bases and 3 bases, there was a span of 18 bases. The germline CDR1 and CDR2 sequences are SEHNR and FQNEAQ (reference sequence). CDR3 DNA sequence: TGTGCCAGCAGCTCCGAACCTCCAACAGAGGACTATGGCTACACCTTC. Translating gives CASSSEPPTEDYGYTF.

V and J are TRBV4-3 and TRBJ1-1, with D tentatively TRBD1 (5 bases). Trimming removed 4 bases at V and 1 base at J, with 16 bases between. Germline CDR1 reads LGHNA; CDR2 reads YSLEER. The CDR3 loop spans 16 amino acids. The DNA of the CDR3 is TGCGCCAGCAGCCCAGGAGGGGTGACGGGGAACACTGAAGCTTTCTTT. Translating it yields CASSPGGVTGNTEAFF.

V usage is TRBV9 and J usage is TRBJ2-7, with 12 bases identical to TRBD2. The CDR3 is 17 residues long. V lost 3 bases to trimming and J lost 1 base; unmatched junction nucleotides: 8. From germline, CDR1 is SGDLS and CDR2 YYNGEE. The CDR3 region is CASSAAPLAGGSYEQYF. CDR3 coding DNA: TGTGCCAGCAGCGCGGCCCCGCTAGCGGGGGGGTCCTACGAGCAGTACTTC.

The CDR3 reads CASSQSGGGEQYF. The CDR3, as DNA: TGTGCCAGCAGTCAATCAGGGGGAGGCGAGCAGTACTTC. The chain has TRBV6-5 and TRBJ2-7; D perhaps matches TRBD1 (7 bases). This CDR3 has 13 residues. V dropped 5 bases and J dropped 6 bases, with 14 bases sitting between them. Germline V gene data show CDR1 as MNHEY and CDR2 as SVGAGI.

The chain recombines TRBV9 with TRBJ1-4, with a possible D match to TRBD1 (5 bases). Per the germline V gene, CDR1 is SGDLS and CDR2 is YYNGEE. Trimming removed 4 bases at V and 9 bases at J, with 13 bases between. The CDR3 is 13 residues long. Here the CDR3 reads CASSSGGLQKLFF. CDR3 sequence (DNA): TGTGCCAGCAGCTCCGGGGGACTCCAAAAACTGTTTTTT.

Points on this clone: Other DNA sequences in this sample translate to the same CDR3. CDR3 DNA: TGTGCCAGCTCACCAGCGAACACTGAAGCTTTCTTT. Its protein product is CASSPANTEAFF. The gene calls are TRBV18 and TRBJ1-1; D uncertain. V lost 2 bases, J lost 1 base, and 2 bases lay in between. The germline CDR1 and CDR2 sequences are KGHSH and LQKENI. The CDR3 runs to 12 residues.